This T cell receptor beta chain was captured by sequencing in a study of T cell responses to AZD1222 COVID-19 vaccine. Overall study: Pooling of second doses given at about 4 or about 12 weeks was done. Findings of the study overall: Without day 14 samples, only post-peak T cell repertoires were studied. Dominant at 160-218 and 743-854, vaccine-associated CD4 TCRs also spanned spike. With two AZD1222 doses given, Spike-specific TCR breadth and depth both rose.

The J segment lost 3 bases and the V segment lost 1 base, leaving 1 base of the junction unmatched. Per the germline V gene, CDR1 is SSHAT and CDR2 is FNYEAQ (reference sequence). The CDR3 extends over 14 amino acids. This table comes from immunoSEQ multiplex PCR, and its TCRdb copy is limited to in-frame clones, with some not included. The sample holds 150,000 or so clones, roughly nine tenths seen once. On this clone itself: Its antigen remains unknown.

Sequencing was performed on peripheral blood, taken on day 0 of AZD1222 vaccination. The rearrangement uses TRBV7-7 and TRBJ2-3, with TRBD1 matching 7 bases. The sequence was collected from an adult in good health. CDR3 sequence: CASSLGTGTDTQYF. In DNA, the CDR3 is TGTGCCAGCAGCTTAGGGACAGGAACAGATACGCAGTATTTT.